The 17 T cell receptor beta chains listed next were all sequenced from one sample in a study of blood T cell repertoires in COVID-19. Some clones are missing from TCRdb's copy, which holds only in-frame ones; the method was immunoSEQ multiplex PCR. The sample shows 70,000 to 85,000 clones, more than 90% of them seen only once. Sample: peripheral blood. These receptors all come from a human donor in a cohort sampled during active COVID-19.

This chain uses TRBV5-4 with TRBJ1-2, with D uncertain. V was shortened by 0 bases and J by 6 bases, with 12 bases between the two germline ends. The CDR3 spans 14 residues. The germline V gene has CDR1 SGHNT and CDR2 YYREEE (reference sequence). The CDR3 DNA sequence: TGTGCCAGCAGCTTGGCCCGGGGTGGGGATGGCTACACCTTC. Translated: CASSLARGGDGYTF.

This sequence joins TRBV28 and TRBJ2-5; D is possibly TRBD2 (5 bases). V shed 6 bases and J shed 5 bases, with 10 bases lying between them. Germline CDR1 MDHEN, CDR2 SYDVKM. CDR3 length equals 12 residues. The CDR3 is CASRPGVETQYF. CDR3 in DNA: TGTGCCAGCAGGCCCGGGGTGGAGACCCAGTACTTC. Filled out from reference TRBV28 and TRBJ2-5, the complete variable domain reads DVKVTQSSRYLVKRTGEKVFLECVQDMDHENMFWYRQDPGLGLRLIYFSYDVKMKEKGDIPEGYSVSREKKERFSLILESASTNQTSMYLCASRPGVETQYFGPGTRLLVL.

The sample holds one count of this clone. The chain carries TRBV3-1 (or the pseudogene TRBV3-2) and TRBJ1-2, with D unclear. V was pared by 1 base and J by 2 bases, with 8 bases between. CDR1 LGHDT and CDR2 YNNKEL come from the germline V gene (reference sequence). This CDR3 region has 14 residues. This CDR3 reads CASSQGTVNYGYTF. The CDR3 DNA follows: TGTGCCAGCAGCCAAGGAACAGTAAACTATGGCTACACCTTC.

This clone was found once. The chain links TRBV9 to TRBJ2-2, with TRBD2 matching 10 bases. CDR3 length: 19 amino acids. Per germline, CDR1 SGDLS and CDR2 YYNGEE. Trimming took 2 bases from V and 1 from J; bases not matched to a gene: 11. The CDR3, as DNA: TGTGCCAGCAGCGTTTCGCGGCTAGCGGGAGCCGAGAACACCGGGGAGCTGTTTTTT. This gives the protein CASSVSRLAGAENTGELFF.

The chain recombines TRBV6-5 with TRBJ2-2; D is unclear. V was cut by 5 bases and J by 2 bases, with 12 bases left in between. CDR1 and CDR2 from the germline V gene are MNHEY and SVGAGI. This CDR3 is 15 amino acids long. The CDR3 loop reads CASSIQIPNTGELFF. The CDR3 DNA reads TGTGCCAGCAGTATCCAGATACCAAACACCGGGGAGCTGTTTTTT.

This sequence joins TRBV9 and TRBJ2-6; TRBD1 might be the D (6 bases). V lost 2 bases to trimming and J lost 4 bases, with 13 bases between them. From germline, CDR1 is SGDLS and CDR2 YYNGEE. The CDR3 contains 16 residues. CDR3 region: CASSVYRAPGANVLTF. CDR3 DNA sequence: TGTGCCAGCAGCGTTTACAGGGCGCCCGGGGCCAACGTCCTGACTTTC.

This chain joins TRBV10-3 and TRBJ1-2, with 7 bases matching TRBD1. This CDR3 has 15 residues. Germline V gene lookup returns CDR1 ENHRY and CDR2 SYGVKD. The V and J ends lost 7 bases and 4 bases, in that order; junction bases with no gene match: 12. The chain's CDR3 is CAIKSWTGSSYGYTF. The CDR3 DNA follows: TGTGCCATCAAGAGCTGGACAGGAAGTTCCTATGGCTACACCTTC.

This chain joins TRBV13 and TRBJ1-1, with 11 bases that match TRBD1. With V trimmed by 4 bases and J by 4 bases, 2 bases remained unmatched. This CDR3 spans 14 amino acids. Germline V gives CDR1 PRHDT, CDR2 FYEKMQ (reference sequence). The CDR3 DNA sequence: TGTGCCAGCAGCTACGGGACAGGGGGCACTGAAGCTTTCTTT. Its translation is CASSYGTGGTEAFF.

Note on this clone: One end of the junction varies from germline; a read error may be responsible. The V and J genes are TRBV7-7 and TRBJ2-1, with 7 bases lining up with TRBD2. The CDR3 spans 13 residues. Looked up from germline, CDR1 is SSHAT and CDR2 is FNYEAQ (reference sequence). Written as DNA, the CDR3 is TGTGCTAGCAGCTTAGCGGGCAGTAATGAGCAGTTCTTC. Protein sequence: CASSLAGSNEQFF.

This clone was detected only once. The CDR3 spells CASSLTSGANNEQFF. The DNA for the CDR3 is TGTGCCAGCAGCTTAACTAGCGGGGCTAACAATGAGCAGTTCTTC. This sequence joins TRBV7-2 and TRBJ2-1; the match to TRBD2 covers 10 bases. J lost 5 bases, V lost 2 bases, and 3 bases had no gene match. This CDR3 comprises 15 residues. The germline V gene encodes CDR1 SGHTA and CDR2 FQGNSA.

The V gene is TRBV2, the J gene TRBJ2-1; 9 positions agree with TRBD2. V was clipped by 7 bases and J by 7 bases; unmatched bases: 11. The CDR3 totals 15 residues. The germline gives CDR1 SNHLY, CDR2 FYNNEI. CDR3 coding DNA: TGTGCCAGCAAAAGAGGGCGGGAGGGGTATAATGAGCAGTTCTTC. It is translated as CASKRGREGYNEQFF.

This chain joins TRBV27 and TRBJ2-7, with 7 bases fitting TRBD1. The junction had 10 bases not matched to a gene; V was cut back by 6 bases and J by 2 bases. CDR1 MNHEY and CDR2 SMNVEV come from the germline V gene (reference sequence). The CDR3 length is 15 residues. CDR3: CASSFFPGQPYEQYF. CDR3 coding DNA: TGTGCCAGCAGCTTTTTTCCGGGACAGCCCTACGAGCAGTACTTC.

V usage is TRBV27 and J usage is TRBJ2-5; maybe TRBD2 (7 bases). CDR1 is MNHEY, CDR2 SMNVEV, per germline (reference sequence). This CDR3 spans 13 amino acids. The V and J ends lost 10 bases and 5 bases respectively, with 17 bases between them. CDR3 in amino acids: CATLGGAGETQYF. CDR3 coding DNA: TGTGCCACCTTAGGGGGGGCAGGCGAGACCCAGTACTTC.

The chain has TRBV4-1 and TRBJ2-7; TRBD2 agrees at 8 bases. Germline loops: CDR1 MGHRA, CDR2 YSYEKL. The length of the CDR3 is 18 residues. V lost 1 base, J lost 3 bases, and 14 bases stayed unmatched. For the CDR3, the DNA is TGCGCCAGCAGCCAAGGGCTAGCGGGTACGACGCAAGACTACGAGCAGTACTTC. Protein: CASSQGLAGTTQDYEQYF.

The rearrangement joins TRBV6-2 or TRBV6-3 to TRBJ2-5; TRBD2 aligns across 9 bases. The V gene end was trimmed by 1 base and the J gene end by 2 bases; junction bases not matched to a gene: 5. The CDR3 runs to 16 residues. Germline CDR1 is MNHEY and CDR2 is SVGEGT. As DNA, the CDR3 is TGTGCCAGCAGTTACTTCAAACTAGCGGGTCAAGAGACCCAGTACTTC. It yields the protein CASSYFKLAGQETQYF.

This clone was seen only once. This chain uses TRBV4-1 with TRBJ1-6, with TRBD1 as a possible D gene (5 bases). Per the germline V gene, CDR1 is MGHRA and CDR2 is YSYEKL. V lost 1 base, J lost 4 bases, and 11 bases lay in between. The CDR3 sequence is 16 residues long. DNA for the CDR3: TGCGCCAGCAGCCAAGGCCAGGGAAATTATAATTCACCCCTCCACTTT. This codes for CASSQGQGNYNSPLHF.

The J gene is TRBJ2-7, the V gene TRBV6-2 or TRBV6-3; TRBD1 is a possible D gene (6 bases). The CDR3 is 14 residues long. The V gene lost 2 bases and the J gene lost 0 bases, with 8 bases spanning the gap. Germline CDR1 and CDR2: MNHEY and SVGEGT. The CDR3 DNA reads TGTGCCAGCAGTTACGGGACAAACTCCTACGAGCAGTACTTC. It codes for CASSYGTNSYEQYF.